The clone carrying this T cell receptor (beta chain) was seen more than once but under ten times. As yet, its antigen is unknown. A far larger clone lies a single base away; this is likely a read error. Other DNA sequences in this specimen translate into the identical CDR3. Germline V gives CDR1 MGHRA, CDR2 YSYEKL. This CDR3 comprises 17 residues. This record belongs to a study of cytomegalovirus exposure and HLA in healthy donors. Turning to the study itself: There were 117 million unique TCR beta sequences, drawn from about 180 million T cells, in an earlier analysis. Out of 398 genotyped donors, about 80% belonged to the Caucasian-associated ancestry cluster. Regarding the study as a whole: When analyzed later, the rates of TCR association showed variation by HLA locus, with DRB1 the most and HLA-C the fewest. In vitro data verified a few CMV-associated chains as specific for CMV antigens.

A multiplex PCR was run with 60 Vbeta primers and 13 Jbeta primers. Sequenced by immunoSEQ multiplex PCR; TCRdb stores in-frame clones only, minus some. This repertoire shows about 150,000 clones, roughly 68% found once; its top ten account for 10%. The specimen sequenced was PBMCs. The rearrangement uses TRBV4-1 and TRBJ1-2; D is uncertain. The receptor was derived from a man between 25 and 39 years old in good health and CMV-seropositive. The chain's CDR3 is CASSQLPFTEANYGYTF. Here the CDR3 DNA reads TGCGCCAGTAGCCAATTACCCTTCACAGAAGCTAACTATGGCTACACCTTC.